Presented here are 13 T cell receptor beta chains from one specimen sequenced in a study of vaccination and CD4 T cells after COVID-19. No antigen has been assigned to these receptors. Treatment in this sample: roughly ten-day PBMC culture with coronavirus spike peptide pools or control peptides (ViraFEST assay). Once obtained from cultured CD4+ T cells, the DNA was sequenced using the Oncomine TCR Beta short-read assay. Using its own MiXCR run on the PCR reads, TCRdb lists one record per CDR3 protein. The sample shows more than 9,000 distinct CDR3 sequences, around 41% of them seen only once. The material sequenced was cultured CD4+ T cells from blood. All receptors come from a human donor with COVID-19.

This chain links TRBV11-2 with TRBJ1-1; 8 bases fit TRBD1. V was clipped by 3 bases and J by 4 bases; unmatched bases: 4. This CDR3 is 14 amino acids long. The germline V gene has CDR1 SGHAT and CDR2 FQNNGV. CDR3 amino acids: CASSFTGQGTEAFF. CDR3 in DNA: TGTGCCAGCAGCTTTACTGGACAGGGCACTGAAGCTTTCTTT. Supplemented by reference TRBV11-2 and TRBJ1-1, the full variable domain reads EAGVAQSPRYKIIEKRQSVAFWCNPISGHATLYWYQQILGQGPKLLIQFQNNGVVDDSQLPKDRFSAERLKGVDSTLKIQPAKLEDSAVYLCASSFTGQGTEAFFGQGTRLTVV.

The chain recombines TRBV5-4 with TRBJ1-6; 8 nucleotides match TRBD1. The CDR3 has 16 residues. V shed 3 bases and J 6 bases; nucleotides not matched to a gene: 8. Germline CDR1 and CDR2: SGHNT and YYREEE (reference sequence). CDR3 sequence reads: CASSSGGPGTNSPLHF. The CDR3 DNA reads TGTGCCAGCAGCTCAGGGGGCCCAGGGACTAATTCACCCCTCCACTTT.

The chain links TRBV25-1 to TRBJ2-7; D is unclear. The CDR3 consists of 13 residues. Germline V lookup: CDR1 MGHDK, CDR2 SYGVNS. Between the trimmed V and J ends, which lost 3 bases and 2 bases, there was a span of 8 bases. The CDR3 loop is CASSETPTYEQYF. In DNA, the CDR3 is TGTGCCAGCAGTGAGACACCAACCTACGAGCAGTACTTC.

Regarding this clonotype: One junction end disagrees with the germline gene, perhaps due to a read error. V and J are TRBV9 and TRBJ1-6, with D maybe TRBD1 (6 bases). This CDR3 spans 14 amino acids. Germline CDR1 is SGDLS and CDR2 is YYNGEE. The CDR3 DNA sequence: TGTGCCAGCAGTACCAAGGGGGATAATTCACTCCTCCACTTT. It encodes CASSTKGDNSLLHF. Using reference TRBV9 and TRBJ1-6 for the parts outside the CDR3, the full variable domain is DSGVTQTPKHLITATGQRVTLRCSPRSGDLSVYWYQQSLDQGLQFLIQYYNGEERAKGNILERFSAQQFPDLHSELNLSSLELGDSALYFCASSTKGDNSLLHFGNGTRLTVT.

The rearrangement links TRBV20-1 to TRBJ2-3; 8 bases are a match to TRBD1. The CDR3 is 13 residues long. Per germline, CDR1 DFQATT and CDR2 SNEGSKA (reference sequence). Unmatched junction bases numbered 2, after V lost 2 bases and J lost 4 bases. The CDR3 DNA reads TGCAGTGCTAGACAGGGGGCTTCAGATACGCAGTATTTT. Translated: CSARQGASDTQYF.

The V gene is TRBV5-1, the J gene TRBJ2-2, with D possibly matching TRBD2 (5 bases). V was cut by 0 bases and J by 0 bases, with 9 bases left in between. The CDR3 loop spans 16 amino acids. Germline V CDR1 and CDR2: SGHRS, YFSETQ. DNA for the CDR3: TGCGCCAGCAGCTTGGGAGGGAACGCGAACACCGGGGAGCTGTTTTTT. It codes for CASSLGGNANTGELFF.

This chain connects TRBV6-1 to TRBJ1-1; no clear D gene. The germline V and J ends were trimmed by 2 bases and 0 bases, with 7 bases remaining between them. CDR1 and CDR2 (germline): MNHNS, SASEGT. This CDR3 region has 14 residues. The CDR3 sequence: CASSENVLNTEAFF. The CDR3 DNA reads as TGTGCCAGCAGTGAAAATGTCCTGAACACTGAAGCTTTCTTT.

This clonotype came up once. This chain uses TRBV5-1 with TRBJ1-6, with D possibly being TRBD1 (5 bases). The CDR3 has 15 residues. Germline V gene lookup returns CDR1 SGHRS and CDR2 YFSETQ. Trimming took off 4 bases at V and 9 bases at J, with 17 bases between the two ends. The CDR3 region has the DNA TGCGCCAGCAGCAGAAAAGAGGTGGGGGGTTCACCCCTCCACTTT. Encoded protein: CASSRKEVGGSPLHF.

The V and J genes are TRBV12-3 or TRBV12-4 and TRBJ2-7; D is ambiguous. V lost 7 bases to trimming and J lost 0 bases, with 13 bases between them. There are 14 residues in the CDR3. The CDR3 region is CASTIDGASYEQYF. CDR3 nucleotides: TGTGCCAGCACCATAGATGGAGCCTCCTACGAGCAGTACTTC.

The rearrangement links TRBV4-1 to TRBJ1-5; D call uncertain. Germline loops: CDR1 MGHRA, CDR2 YSYEKL. The CDR3 is 17 residues long. Trimming took off 1 base at V and 1 base at J, with 14 bases between the two ends. The CDR3 is CASSQVVSRRSNQPQHF. The CDR3 coding sequence is TGCGCCAGCAGCCAAGTGGTTTCGAGGCGAAGCAATCAGCCCCAGCATTTT.

The chain joins TRBV20-1 to TRBJ1-1, with TRBD1 matching 9 bases. V was pared by 6 bases and J by 4 bases, with 9 bases of the junction left unmatched. The CDR3 has 14 amino acids. Germline-derived CDR1 and CDR2 are DFQATT and SNEGSKA (reference sequence). In nucleotides, the CDR3 is TGCAGTGCCTCCGACACAGGGGGCATCACTGAAGCTTTCTTT. Translation: CSASDTGGITEAFF.

This chain uses TRBV12-3 or TRBV12-4 with TRBJ2-3; 8 bases line up with TRBD1. Trimming took 1 base from V and 0 from J; bases not matched to a gene: 0. CDR3 size: 15 residues. CDR3 coding DNA: TGTGCCAGCAGTTTAGGGGACAGGAGCACAGATACGCAGTATTTT. Encoded protein: CASSLGDRSTDTQYF.

This sequence joins TRBV6-2 or TRBV6-3 and TRBJ1-5, with D unresolved. V lost 6 bases and J 6 bases, leaving 9 bases between the germline ends. Per germline, CDR1 MNHEY and CDR2 SVGEGT. The CDR3 has 12 amino acids. CDR3 in amino acids: CASRDPSQPQHF. The DNA for the CDR3 is TGTGCCAGCAGGGATCCCAGTCAGCCCCAGCATTTT.